Presented here are 23 T cell receptor beta chains from one specimen sequenced in a study of blood T cell repertoires in COVID-19. Libraries were prepared by immunoSEQ multiplex PCR; TCRdb keeps only in-frame clonotypes and omits some of them. The data contain about 15,000 clones, roughly 70% of them singletons. Input material: peripheral blood. The receptors originated from a man aged 60 to 75 with acute or convalescent COVID-19.

The chain recombines TRBV7-8 with TRBJ1-3; 7 nucleotides line up with TRBD1. V gave up 3 bases and J gave up 4 bases; unmatched junction bases: 9. This CDR3 region has 16 residues. Germline CDR1 reads SGHVS; CDR2 reads FQNEAQ. In DNA, the CDR3 is TGTGCCAGCAGCTTGGAACCACAGGGGCGGGGAAACACCATATATTTT. Translated: CASSLEPQGRGNTIYF.

This rearrangement joins TRBV7-9 to TRBJ1-5; 9 bases line up with TRBD1. In germline, CDR1 is SEHNR, CDR2 FQNEAQ (reference sequence). V dropped 1 base and J dropped 0; count of bases not matched to a gene: 1. This CDR3 contains 16 residues. This CDR3 reads CASSLGTGASNQPQHF. CDR3 DNA sequence: TGTGCCAGCAGCTTAGGGACAGGGGCTAGCAATCAGCCCCAGCATTTT.

The table lists this clone with a count of one. The chain combines TRBV6-5 with TRBJ1-5, with a tentative D call TRBD1 (6 bases). The CDR3 runs 14 residues. V lost 6 bases and J 8 bases, leaving 17 bases between the germline ends. From germline, CDR1 is MNHEY and CDR2 SVGAGI. The CDR3 DNA reads TGTGCCAGCAGCCTACAGGGTAAGGGAGAGCCCCAGCATTTT. Its protein product is CASSLQGKGEPQHF.

CDR3 residues: CASSQGLAVTGEQFF. The CDR3 DNA sequence: TGTGCCAGCAGCCAGGGACTAGCGGTGACTGGTGAGCAGTTCTTC. J is TRBJ2-1 and V is TRBV7-2; 11 bases are shared with TRBD2. The CDR3 has 15 residues. Germline V gene sequence: CDR1 SGHTA, CDR2 FQGNSA. The V segment lost 5 bases and the J segment 9 bases; nucleotides outside the gene matches: 9.

The table lists this clone with a count of one. V is TRBV6-1 and J is TRBJ2-7, with 7 bases aligning to TRBD1. J lost 0 bases, V lost 0 bases, and 5 bases had no gene match. The germline V gene encodes CDR1 MNHNS and CDR2 SASEGT. The CDR3 consists of 16 residues. In nucleotides, the CDR3 is TGTGCCAGCAGTGAAGCAGGGGGCCAGCCCTCCTACGAGCAGTACTTC. Protein sequence: CASSEAGGQPSYEQYF.

The V call is TRBV30, the J call TRBJ1-6; 8 nucleotides align to TRBD1. CDR3 length: 13 residues. With 3 bases clipped from V and 6 bases from J, the junction kept 1 base outside the gene matches. CDR1 is GTSNPN, CDR2 SVGIG, per germline (reference sequence). In DNA form, the CDR3 reads TGTGCCTGGAGGGGACAGGTTAATTCACCCCTCCACTTT. Translated, it gives CAWRGQVNSPLHF. The full variable domain, rest sourced from reference TRBV30 and TRBJ1-6, is SQTIHQWPATLVQPVGSPLSLECTVEGTSNPNLYWYRQAAGRGLQLLFYSVGIGQISSEVPQNLSASRPQDRQFILSSKKLLLSDSGFYLCAWRGQVNSPLHFGNGTRLTVT.

This clone was detected only a few times. The chain combines TRBV6-1 with TRBJ2-1; 11 bases are shared with TRBD1. Germline CDR1 reads MNHNS; CDR2 reads SASEGT. The CDR3 totals 15 residues. With V trimmed by 1 base and J by 9 bases, 5 bases remained unmatched. The CDR3 sequence is CASSEGTGGWSEQFF. CDR3 coding DNA: TGTGCCAGCAGTGAAGGGACAGGGGGCTGGAGTGAGCAGTTCTTC.

V and J are TRBV2 and TRBJ1-3; 10 positions agree with TRBD1. The germline CDR1 and CDR2 sequences are SNHLY and FYNNEI. The trim removed 7 bases at V and 7 bases at J, leaving 7 bases unmatched. The CDR3 spans 14 residues. CDR3 region: CASTLDRGSNTIYF. The CDR3, as DNA: TGTGCCAGCACATTGGACAGGGGGTCGAACACCATATATTTT.

The V call is TRBV27, the J call TRBJ2-1; 11 nucleotides align to TRBD2. CDR1 and CDR2 (germline): MNHEY, SMNVEV (reference sequence). This CDR3 contains 14 residues. V trimming: 6 bases; J trimming: 8 bases; junction bases outside the gene matches: 6. In DNA form, the CDR3 reads TGTGCCAGCAGGATAGCGGGGGGGCCATATGAGCAGTTCTTC. This sequence encodes CASRIAGGPYEQFF.

This chain connects TRBV4-3 to TRBJ1-6; 9 positions agree with TRBD1. The CDR3 has 14 residues. In germline, CDR1 is LGHNA, CDR2 YSLEER. V shed 4 bases, J shed 7 bases, and the junction held 2 bases outside the gene matches. The CDR3 coding sequence is TGCGCCAGCAGCCTAGGGACAGGGAATTCACCCCTCCACTTT. As protein: CASSLGTGNSPLHF.

The V call is TRBV6-5, the J call TRBJ1-1; tentative D call: TRBD1 (6 bases). In germline, CDR1 is MNHEY, CDR2 SVGAGI. CDR3 size: 15 residues. Trimming removed 6 bases at V and 0 bases at J, with 14 bases between. CDR3 sequence reads: CASRQGPKVNTEAFF. In DNA, the CDR3 is TGTGCCAGCAGACAGGGTCCCAAAGTGAACACTGAAGCTTTCTTT.

This chain uses TRBV5-1 with TRBJ2-1; TRBD2 matches at 15 bases. Trimming at V came to 4 bases and at J to 3 bases, leaving 8 bases not matched to a gene. The CDR3 length is 18 residues. Germline CDR1 and CDR2: SGHRS and YFSETQ. The CDR3 spells CASSPGTSGGTLYNEQFF. The CDR3 DNA sequence: TGCGCCAGCAGCCCAGGGACTAGCGGGGGGACCCTCTACAATGAGCAGTTCTTC.

The chain is built from TRBV4-1 and TRBJ1-5; 10 bases are a match to TRBD1. CDR3 length: 19 residues. After removal of 7 bases from V and 0 bases from J, the junction contained 15 bases not matched to a gene. Per germline, CDR1 MGHRA and CDR2 YSYEKL. The CDR3 reads CASIIFGTGVLHSNQPQHF. CDR3 DNA sequence: TGCGCCAGCATCATCTTTGGGACAGGGGTTCTCCATAGCAATCAGCCCCAGCATTTT.

The chain joins TRBV9 to TRBJ2-7; the match to TRBD1 covers 7 bases. CDR1 SGDLS and CDR2 YYNGEE come from the germline V gene. Germline trimming cut 3 bases from V and 5 bases from J; bases unmatched to any gene: 11. The CDR3 is 15 residues long. The CDR3 bases are TGTGCCAGCAGCGAAGAGACAGGGTCTTACCACGAGCAGTACTTC. Residues: CASSEETGSYHEQYF.

This clone has just a few counts. The V gene is TRBV5-4, the J gene TRBJ1-2; 8 bases are shared with TRBD1. With V trimmed by 0 bases and J by 7 bases, 8 bases remained unmatched. The CDR3 is 15 residues long. CDR1 and CDR2 (germline): SGHNT, YYREEE (reference sequence). The CDR3 loop is CASSLAARQGSGYTF. Here the CDR3 DNA reads TGTGCCAGCAGCTTGGCGGCTCGACAGGGGTCTGGCTACACCTTC.

The chain has TRBV7-2 and TRBJ2-3; possible D gene TRBD1, 6 bases. The CDR3 totals 17 residues. The V and J ends lost 1 base and 3 bases respectively, with 17 bases between them. Germline V gene data show CDR1 as SGHTA and CDR2 as FQGNSA. In DNA form, the CDR3 reads TGTGCCAGCAGCTTAGTCCCCGCCGGGACAAAAACAGATACGCAGTATTTT. Translated: CASSLVPAGTKTDTQYF.

V is TRBV4-3 and J is TRBJ1-3, with a weak D call TRBD1 (5 bases). The ends were cut back, 0 bases at V and 3 bases at J, with 9 bases in the middle. This CDR3 region has 15 residues. Germline V CDR1 and CDR2: LGHNA, YSLEER. The CDR3 DNA follows: TGCGCCAGCAGCCAAGATCTGACAGTTGGAAACACCATATATTTT. Translated, it gives CASSQDLTVGNTIYF.

The chain uses TRBV7-9 and TRBJ1-5, with D perhaps TRBD1 (5 bases). CDR3 length: 15 residues. Germline loops: CDR1 SEHNR, CDR2 FQNEAQ (reference sequence). The germline V and J ends were trimmed by 5 bases and 5 bases, with 16 bases remaining between them. CDR3: CASSRGLPLYQPQHF. The CDR3 DNA reads TGTGCCAGCAGCCGGGGACTCCCTTTGTATCAGCCCCAGCATTTT.

This rearrangement joins TRBV4-1 to TRBJ1-6, with D possibly TRBD1 on 5 matching bases. The germline CDR1 and CDR2 sequences are MGHRA and YSYEKL. Trimming took off 1 base at V and 9 bases at J, with 13 bases between the two ends. The CDR3 consists of 15 residues. CDR3 sequence reads: CASSQAGSGRSPLHF. As DNA, the CDR3 is TGCGCCAGCAGCCAAGCTGGTTCAGGGCGTTCACCCCTCCACTTT.

The chain uses TRBV5-1 and TRBJ1-1; D uncertain. The CDR3 length is 14 residues. V was pared by 0 bases and J by 0 bases, with 6 bases between. Germline assignment: CDR1 SGHRS and CDR2 YFSETQ. This chain's CDR3 is CASSLGFMNTEAFF. The CDR3 nucleotides are TGCGCCAGCAGCTTGGGTTTTATGAACACTGAAGCTTTCTTT. The entire variable domain, with the rest obtained from reference TRBV5-1 and TRBJ1-1, is as follows: KAGVTQTPRYLIKTRGQQVTLSCSPISGHRSVSWYQQTPGQGLQFLFEYFSETQRNKGNFPGRFSGRQFSNSRSEMNVSTLELGDSALYLCASSLGFMNTEAFFGQGTRLTVV.

The chain employs TRBV20-1 and TRBJ1-2, with 12 bases aligning to TRBD1. The CDR3 sequence is 14 residues long. V shed 3 bases, J shed 7 bases, and the junction held 6 bases outside the gene matches. The germline V gene encodes CDR1 DFQATT and CDR2 SNEGSKA (reference sequence). The CDR3 region has the DNA TGCAGTGCTAGTTGGGACAGGGGGCTCATTGGCTACACCTTC. It encodes CSASWDRGLIGYTF.

The chain links TRBV10-2 to TRBJ1-4, with 8 nucleotides matching TRBD1. After removal of 7 bases from V and 4 bases from J, the junction contained 5 bases not matched to a gene. The germline V gene has CDR1 WSHSY and CDR2 SAAADI. This CDR3 region has 14 residues. The CDR3 loop reads CASNAGGSNEKLFF. The CDR3 nucleotides read TGCGCCAGCAATGCAGGGGGCAGTAATGAAAAACTGTTTTTT.

J is TRBJ1-6 and V is TRBV27; no clear D gene. V dropped 2 bases and J dropped 11 bases, with 16 bases sitting between them. Germline V gene data show CDR1 as MNHEY and CDR2 as SMNVEV (reference sequence). The CDR3 extends over 15 amino acids. In nucleotides, the CDR3 is TGTGCCAGCAGTTTACCTCCGATAAGCCGGGCACCCCTCCACTTT. It yields the protein CASSLPPISRAPLHF.